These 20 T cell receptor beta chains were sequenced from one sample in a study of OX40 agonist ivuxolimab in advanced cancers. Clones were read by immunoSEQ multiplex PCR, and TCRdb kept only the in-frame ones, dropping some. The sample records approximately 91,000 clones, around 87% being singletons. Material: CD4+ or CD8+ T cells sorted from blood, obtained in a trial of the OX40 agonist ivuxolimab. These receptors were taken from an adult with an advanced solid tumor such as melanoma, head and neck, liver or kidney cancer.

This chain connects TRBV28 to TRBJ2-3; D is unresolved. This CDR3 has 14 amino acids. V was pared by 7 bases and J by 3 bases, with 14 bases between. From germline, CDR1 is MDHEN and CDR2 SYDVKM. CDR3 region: CASTEPPRTDTQYF. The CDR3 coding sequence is TGTGCCAGCACAGAACCCCCACGGACAGATACGCAGTATTTT.

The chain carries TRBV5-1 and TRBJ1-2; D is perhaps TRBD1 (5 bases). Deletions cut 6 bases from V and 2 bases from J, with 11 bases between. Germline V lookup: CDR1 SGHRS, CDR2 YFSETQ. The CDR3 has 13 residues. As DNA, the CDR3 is TGCGCCAGCACGGGCCAGGGCAACTATGGCTACACCTTC. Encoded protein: CASTGQGNYGYTF. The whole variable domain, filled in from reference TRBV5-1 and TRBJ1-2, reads KAGVTQTPRYLIKTRGQQVTLSCSPISGHRSVSWYQQTPGQGLQFLFEYFSETQRNKGNFPGRFSGRQFSNSRSEMNVSTLELGDSALYLCASTGQGNYGYTFGSGTRLTVV.

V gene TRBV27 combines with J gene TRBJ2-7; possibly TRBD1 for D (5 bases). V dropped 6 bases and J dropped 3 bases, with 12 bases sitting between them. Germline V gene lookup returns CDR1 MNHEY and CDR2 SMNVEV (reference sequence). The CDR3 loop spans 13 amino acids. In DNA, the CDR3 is TGTGCCAGCAGATACGACACAGGCTACGAGCAGTACTTC. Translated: CASRYDTGYEQYF.

The CDR3 region is CASSYGGPGLAYEQYF. The CDR3 DNA sequence: TGTGCCAGCAGTTACGGAGGGCCGGGGTTGGCCTACGAGCAGTACTTC. The chain employs TRBV6-5 and TRBJ2-7; D perhaps matches TRBD2 (6 bases). This CDR3 region has 16 residues. Between the trimmed V and J ends, which lost 2 bases and 2 bases, there was a span of 16 bases. Germline values: CDR1 MNHEY, CDR2 SVGAGI.

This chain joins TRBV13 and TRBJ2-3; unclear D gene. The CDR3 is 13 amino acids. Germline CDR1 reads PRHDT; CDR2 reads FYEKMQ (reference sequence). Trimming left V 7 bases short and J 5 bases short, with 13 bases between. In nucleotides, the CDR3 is TGTGCCAGCACCCCCCCGACGGAAGATACGCAGTATTTT. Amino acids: CASTPPTEDTQYF.

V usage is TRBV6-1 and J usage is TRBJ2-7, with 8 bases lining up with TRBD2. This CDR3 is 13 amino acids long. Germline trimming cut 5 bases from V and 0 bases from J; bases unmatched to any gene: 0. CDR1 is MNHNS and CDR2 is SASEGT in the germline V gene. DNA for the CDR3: TGTGCCAGCAGTAGCGGGGGCTCCTACGAGCAGTACTTC. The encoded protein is CASSSGGSYEQYF.

Written as DNA, the CDR3 is TGTGCCAGCAGGGGGCACAGGGGGCCCGAGCAGTACTTC. It is translated as CASRGHRGPEQYF. The V call is TRBV6-4, the J call TRBJ2-7; 9 bases fit TRBD1. The CDR3 totals 13 residues. CDR1 is MRHNA and CDR2 is SNTAGT in the germline V gene. J lost 6 bases, V lost 6 bases, and 6 bases had no gene match.

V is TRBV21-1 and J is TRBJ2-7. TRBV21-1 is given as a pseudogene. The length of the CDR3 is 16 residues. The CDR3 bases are TGTGCCAGCAGCAAAAAGCGTGGGACCAGTTACTACGAGCAGTACTTC. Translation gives CASSKKRGTSYYEQYF.

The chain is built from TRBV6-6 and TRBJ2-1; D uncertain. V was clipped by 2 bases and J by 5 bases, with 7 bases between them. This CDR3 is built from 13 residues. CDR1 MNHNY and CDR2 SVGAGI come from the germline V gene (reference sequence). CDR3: CASSYLGDNEQFF. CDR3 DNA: TGTGCCAGCAGTTACCTGGGTGACAATGAGCAGTTCTTC.

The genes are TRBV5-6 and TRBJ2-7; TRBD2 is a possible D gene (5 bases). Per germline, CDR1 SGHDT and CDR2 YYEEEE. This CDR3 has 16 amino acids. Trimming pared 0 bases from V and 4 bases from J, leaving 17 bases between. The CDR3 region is CASSLAGVREEYEQYF. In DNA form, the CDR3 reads TGTGCCAGCAGCTTGGCCGGGGTGCGTGAGGAATACGAGCAGTACTTC.

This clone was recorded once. CDR3 in amino acids: CASSPRDRENYGYTF. The CDR3 DNA reads as TGTGCCAGCAGTCCCCGGGACAGGGAAAACTATGGCTACACCTTC. The rearrangement uses TRBV27 and TRBJ1-2, with 9 bases identical to TRBD1. With 5 bases clipped from V and 2 bases from J, the junction kept 6 bases outside the gene matches. The V gene's germline CDR1 is MNHEY and CDR2 SMNVEV (reference sequence). The CDR3 extends over 15 amino acids.

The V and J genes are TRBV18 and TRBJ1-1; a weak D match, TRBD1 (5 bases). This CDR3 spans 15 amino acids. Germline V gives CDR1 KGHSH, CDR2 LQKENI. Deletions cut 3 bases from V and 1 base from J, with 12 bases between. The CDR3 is CASSPPIQGNTEAFF. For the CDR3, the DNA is TGTGCCAGCTCACCCCCCATCCAGGGGAACACTGAAGCTTTCTTT.

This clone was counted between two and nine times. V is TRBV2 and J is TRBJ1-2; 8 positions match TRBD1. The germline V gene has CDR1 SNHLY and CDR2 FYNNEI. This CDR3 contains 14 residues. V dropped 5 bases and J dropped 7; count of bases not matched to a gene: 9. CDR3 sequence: CASSTGTGRVGYTF. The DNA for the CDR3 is TGTGCCAGCAGTACCGGGACAGGAAGAGTTGGCTACACCTTC.

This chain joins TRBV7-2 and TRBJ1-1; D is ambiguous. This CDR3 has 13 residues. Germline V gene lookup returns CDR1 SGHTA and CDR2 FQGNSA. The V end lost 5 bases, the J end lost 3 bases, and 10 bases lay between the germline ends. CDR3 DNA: TGTGCCAGCAGCCTCGGAGTGTACACTGAAGCTTTCTTT. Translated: CASSLGVYTEAFF.

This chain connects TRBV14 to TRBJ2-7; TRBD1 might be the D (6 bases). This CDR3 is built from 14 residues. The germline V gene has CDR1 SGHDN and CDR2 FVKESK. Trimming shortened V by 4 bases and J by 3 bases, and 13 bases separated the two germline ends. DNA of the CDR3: TGTGCCAGCAGCCTAACCCTGGACAGCTACGAGCAGTACTTC. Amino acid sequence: CASSLTLDSYEQYF.

Here the CDR3 DNA reads TGCGCCAGCAGGGTAGAAGTTTTAGATACGCAGTATTTT. This codes for CASRVEVLDTQYF. V is TRBV5-1 and J is TRBJ2-3; D is unresolved. The CDR3 is made up of 13 amino acids. The V end was cut by 5 bases, the J end by 5 bases, with 12 bases between. Germline V gene sequence: CDR1 SGHRS, CDR2 YFSETQ.

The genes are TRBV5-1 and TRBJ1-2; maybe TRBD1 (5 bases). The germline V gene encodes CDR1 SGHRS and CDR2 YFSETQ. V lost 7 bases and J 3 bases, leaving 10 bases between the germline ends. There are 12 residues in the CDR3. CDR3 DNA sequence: TGCGCCAGCCGGGGGGAGGACTATGGCTACACCTTC. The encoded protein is CASRGEDYGYTF.

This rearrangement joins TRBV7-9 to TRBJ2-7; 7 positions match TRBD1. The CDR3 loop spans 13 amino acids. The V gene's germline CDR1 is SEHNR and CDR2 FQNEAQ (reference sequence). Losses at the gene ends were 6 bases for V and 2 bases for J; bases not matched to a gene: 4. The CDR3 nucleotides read TGTGCCAGCAGGGACAGGACCACCTACGAGCAGTACTTC. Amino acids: CASRDRTTYEQYF. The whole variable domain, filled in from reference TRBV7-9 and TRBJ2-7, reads DTGVSQNPRHKITKRGQNVTFRCDPISEHNRLYWYRQTLGQGPEFLTYFQNEAQLEKSRLLSDRFSAERPKGSFSTLEIQRTEQGDSAMYLCASRDRTTYEQYFGPGTRLTVT.

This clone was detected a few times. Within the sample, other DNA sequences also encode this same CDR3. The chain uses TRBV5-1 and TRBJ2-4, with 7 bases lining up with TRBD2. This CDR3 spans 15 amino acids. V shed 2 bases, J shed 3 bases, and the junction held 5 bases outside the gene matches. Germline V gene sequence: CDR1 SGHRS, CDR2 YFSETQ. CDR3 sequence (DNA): TGCGCCAGCAGCTTATGGGAGGGCGACAAAAACATTCAGTACTTC. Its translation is CASSLWEGDKNIQYF.

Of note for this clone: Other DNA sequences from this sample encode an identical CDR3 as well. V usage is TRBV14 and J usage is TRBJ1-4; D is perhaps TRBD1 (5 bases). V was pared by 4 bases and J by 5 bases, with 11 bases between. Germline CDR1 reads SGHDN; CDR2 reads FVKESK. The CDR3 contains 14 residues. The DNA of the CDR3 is TGTGCCAGCAGCCGGGGGGGTAGGAATGAAAAACTGTTTTTT. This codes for CASSRGGRNEKLFF.